Below, 20 T cell receptor beta chains from the same sample are listed, as sequenced in a study of cytomegalovirus exposure and HLA in healthy donors. A multiplex PCR was run with 60 Vbeta primers and 13 Jbeta primers. Assay used: immunoSEQ multiplex PCR; TCRdb lists only in-frame clones, some missing. The sample includes fewer than 350,000 clones, roughly 89% of them seen just once. Sequenced input: PBMCs. Receptors originate from a woman under 30 in good health and CMV-seronegative.

V is TRBV13 and J is TRBJ1-3; 7 nucleotides align to TRBD1. Losses at the gene ends were 5 bases for V and 0 bases for J; bases not matched to a gene: 4. This CDR3 contains 15 residues. Germline CDR1 and CDR2: PRHDT and FYEKMQ (reference sequence). The chain's CDR3 is CASSGGQYSGNTIYF. CDR3 nucleotide sequence: TGTGCCAGCAGCGGGGGACAGTACTCTGGAAACACCATATATTTT. Supplemented by reference TRBV13 and TRBJ1-3, the full variable domain reads AAGVIQSPRHLIKEKRETATLKCYPIPRHDTVYWYQQGPGQDPQFLISFYEKMQSDKGSIPDRFSAQQFSDYHSELNMSSLELGDSALYFCASSGGQYSGNTIYFGEGSWLTVV.

This chain connects TRBV11-2 to TRBJ2-3, with D uncertain. The CDR3 is 13 amino acids. V lost 4 bases to trimming and J lost 3 bases, with 8 bases between them. The germline CDR1 and CDR2 sequences are SGHAT and FQNNGV. The CDR3 spells CASSSLQTDTQYF. DNA for the CDR3: TGTGCCAGCAGCTCCCTCCAGACAGATACGCAGTATTTT.

The chain links TRBV30 to TRBJ1-2; no reliable D call. In germline, CDR1 is GTSNPN, CDR2 SVGIG (reference sequence). CDR3 length equals 16 residues. Trimming left V 0 bases short and J 3 bases short, with 17 bases between. The CDR3, as DNA: TGTGCCTGGAGTGTAATCCCCTCGGAGGGCTACTATGGCTACACCTTC. Amino acid sequence: CAWSVIPSEGYYGYTF.

The chain joins TRBV13 to TRBJ1-2, with D uncertain. The CDR3 has 12 residues. V was cut by 0 bases and J by 3 bases, with 2 bases left in between. CDR1 is PRHDT and CDR2 is FYEKMQ in the germline V gene (reference sequence). The CDR3 sequence: CASSLGDYGYTF. The CDR3 DNA is TGTGCCAGCAGCTTAGGCGACTATGGCTACACCTTC.

This clone was picked up one time. The genes are TRBV5-1 and TRBJ2-1, with 7 bases that match TRBD1. CDR1 is SGHRS and CDR2 is YFSETQ in the germline V gene. J was trimmed by 5 bases and V by 4 bases; bases with no gene match: 12. This CDR3 comprises 16 residues. CDR3 sequence: CASSQGDSGWDNEQFF. The CDR3 coding sequence is TGCGCCAGCAGCCAAGGGGACAGCGGCTGGGACAATGAGCAGTTCTTC.

This chain joins TRBV5-6 and TRBJ1-6; no firm D call. This CDR3 spans 15 amino acids. Germline CDR1 SGHDT, CDR2 YYEEEE. V was pared by 2 bases and J by 5 bases, with 11 bases between. This chain's CDR3 is CASSFSTANNSPLHF. CDR3 nucleotides: TGTGCCAGCAGCTTTAGTACAGCAAATAATTCACCCCTCCACTTT.

The chain uses TRBV9 and TRBJ1-2; 9 nucleotides align to TRBD1. This CDR3 region has 14 residues. V trimming: 0 bases; J trimming: 4 bases; junction bases outside the gene matches: 1. Per the germline V gene, CDR1 is SGDLS and CDR2 is YYNGEE. CDR3 in amino acids: CASSVEQGAYGYTF. CDR3 bases: TGTGCCAGCAGCGTAGAACAGGGGGCCTATGGCTACACCTTC.

The chain has TRBV5-6 and TRBJ2-3; 11 bases agree with TRBD2. V lost 2 bases to trimming and J lost 5 bases; unmatched junction nucleotides: 7. Germline-derived CDR1 and CDR2 are SGHDT and YYEEEE. The CDR3 is made up of 16 amino acids. The CDR3 loop is CASSLTLAGGKDTQYF. CDR3 nucleotides: TGTGCCAGCAGCTTAACCTTAGCGGGGGGGAAAGATACGCAGTATTTT.

The CDR3 DNA reads TGTGCCAGTAGTATCCTCCCTGGGGCTGAGCAGTTCTTC. It specifies CASSILPGAEQFF. The gene calls are TRBV19 and TRBJ2-1; a weak D match, TRBD1 (5 bases). The V and J ends lost 3 bases and 9 bases respectively, with 12 bases between them. The CDR3 length is 13 residues. CDR1 LNHDA and CDR2 SQIVND come from the germline V gene (reference sequence).

The chain couples TRBV2 to TRBJ2-5; D may be TRBD2 (11 bases). The J call may be in error: the DNA end matches TRBJ2-7 better. This CDR3 spans 20 amino acids. In germline, CDR1 is SNHLY, CDR2 FYNNEI. The CDR3 DNA sequence: TGTGCCAGCAGTCCGGGACAGGGGACTACTAGCGGGGGTCTTACCTACGAGCAGTACTTC. This translates into CASSPGQGTTSGGLTYEQYF.

V is TRBV6-6 and J is TRBJ2-7, with D maybe TRBD2 (5 bases). The CDR3 totals 14 residues. The V end was cut by 6 bases, the J end by 0 bases, with 12 bases between. The germline V gene encodes CDR1 MNHNY and CDR2 SVGAGI (reference sequence). The CDR3 is CASRDGLHSYEQYF. The DNA for the CDR3 is TGTGCCAGCAGGGACGGACTCCACTCCTACGAGCAGTACTTC.

This clone occurred a few times. J is TRBJ1-1 and V is TRBV11-2; TRBD1 might be the D (5 bases). V dropped 3 bases and J dropped 2 bases, with 16 bases sitting between them. The germline V gene encodes CDR1 SGHAT and CDR2 FQNNGV. The CDR3 has 16 residues. CDR3 sequence: CASSLVQGGLNTEAFF. In nucleotides, the CDR3 is TGTGCCAGCAGCTTGGTGCAGGGAGGATTAAACACTGAAGCTTTCTTT.

This chain links TRBV6-5 with TRBJ1-4, with 9 bases fitting TRBD1. The germline V gene encodes CDR1 MNHEY and CDR2 SVGAGI. Unmatched junction bases numbered 6, after V lost 5 bases and J lost 8 bases. CDR3 length: 14 amino acids. For the CDR3, the DNA is TGTGCCAGCAGTACAGGGGGCGCAGGAGAAAAACTGTTTTTT. This sequence encodes CASSTGGAGEKLFF.

The V and J genes are TRBV2 and TRBJ2-5; tentatively, D is TRBD2 (6 bases). The DNA end is a closer match to TRBJ2-7, so the J assignment may be wrong. This CDR3 spans 14 amino acids. Germline CDR1 reads SNHLY; CDR2 reads FYNNEI. The DNA of the CDR3 is TGTGCCACTTCGGAGGGAGCGACCGTTTACGAGCAGTACTTC. Amino acids: CATSEGATVYEQYF.

This clone was recorded a few times. The rearrangement links TRBV4-1 to TRBJ2-6; D is unresolved. This CDR3 has 17 amino acids. Germline CDR1 is MGHRA and CDR2 is YSYEKL. Trimming took 4 bases from V and 0 from J, leaving 13 bases between them. In DNA, the CDR3 is TGCGCCAGCAGCCCGTTTATGGCCCTCTCTGGGGCCAACGTCCTGACTTTC. It yields the protein CASSPFMALSGANVLTF.

The sample holds one count of this clone. The gene calls are TRBV4-1 and TRBJ2-3; 10 bases fit TRBD2. Unmatched junction bases numbered 8, after V lost 1 base and J lost 7 bases. Germline V gene data show CDR1 as MGHRA and CDR2 as YSYEKL. The CDR3 runs 16 residues. The CDR3 DNA is TGCGCCAGCAGCCAAGGCGGAGTAGCGGGAGGTTATACGCAGTATTTT. Amino acids: CASSQGGVAGGYTQYF.

The V call is TRBV4-2, the J call TRBJ2-3; 9 nucleotides line up with TRBD2. V lost 5 bases and J lost 0; bases outside the gene matches: 15. CDR1 LGHNA and CDR2 YNFKEQ come from the germline V gene. This CDR3 is 19 amino acids long. CDR3 sequence: CASSSHQASGASSTDTQYF. The CDR3 nucleotides are TGTGCCAGCAGCTCCCATCAAGCTAGCGGGGCATCTAGCACAGATACGCAGTATTTT.

The V call is TRBV11-2, the J call TRBJ2-5; no clear D gene. The CDR3 extends over 12 amino acids. The germline CDR1 and CDR2 sequences are SGHAT and FQNNGV. Trimming shortened V by 5 bases and J by 5 bases, and 9 bases separated the two germline ends. The CDR3 DNA follows: TGTGCCAGCAGCCACCACGAGGAGACCCAGTACTTC. This gives the protein CASSHHEETQYF.

The chain employs TRBV30 and TRBJ1-5; D is undetermined. This CDR3 spans 15 amino acids. CDR1 is GTSNPN and CDR2 is SVGIG in the germline V gene (reference sequence). V lost 0 bases, J lost 1 base, and 10 bases lay in between. CDR3 DNA sequence: TGTGCCTGGAGTGTACGGCCGGGAAGCAATCAGCCCCAGCATTTT. It translates to CAWSVRPGSNQPQHF.

The J gene is TRBJ2-7, the V gene TRBV6-6; weak D call: TRBD1 (6 bases). With 6 bases removed from V and 5 bases from J, the gap between germline ends came to 14 bases. Germline V lookup: CDR1 MNHNY, CDR2 SVGAGI (reference sequence). The CDR3 length is 13 residues. The CDR3 here is CASRSTGRDEQYF. DNA of the CDR3: TGTGCCAGCAGATCGACAGGTCGGGACGAGCAGTACTTC.